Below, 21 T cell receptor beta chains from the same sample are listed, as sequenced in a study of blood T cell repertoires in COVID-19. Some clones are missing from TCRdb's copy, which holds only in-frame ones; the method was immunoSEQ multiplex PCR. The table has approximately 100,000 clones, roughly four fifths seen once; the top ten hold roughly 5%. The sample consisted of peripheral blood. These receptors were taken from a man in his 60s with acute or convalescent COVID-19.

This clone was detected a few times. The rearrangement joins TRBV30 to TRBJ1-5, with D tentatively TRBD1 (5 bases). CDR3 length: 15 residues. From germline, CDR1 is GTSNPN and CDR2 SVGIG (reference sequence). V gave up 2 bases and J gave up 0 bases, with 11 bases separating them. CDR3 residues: CAWSLRGTSNQPQHF. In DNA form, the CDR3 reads TGTGCCTGGAGTCTCCGGGGGACTAGCAATCAGCCCCAGCATTTT.

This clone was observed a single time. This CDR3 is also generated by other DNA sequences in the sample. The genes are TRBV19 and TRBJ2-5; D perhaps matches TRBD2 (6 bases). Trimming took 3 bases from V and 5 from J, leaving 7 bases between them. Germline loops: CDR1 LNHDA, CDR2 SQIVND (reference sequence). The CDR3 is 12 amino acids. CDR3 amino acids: CASSIGGETQYF. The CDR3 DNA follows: TGTGCCAGTAGTATCGGGGGTGAGACCCAGTACTTC. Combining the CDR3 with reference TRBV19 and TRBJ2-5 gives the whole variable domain DGGITQSPKYLFRKEGQNVTLSCEQNLNHDAMYWYRQDPGQGLRLIYYSQIVNDFQKGDIAEGYSVSREKKESFPLTVTSAQKNPTAFYLCASSIGGETQYFGPGTRLLVL.

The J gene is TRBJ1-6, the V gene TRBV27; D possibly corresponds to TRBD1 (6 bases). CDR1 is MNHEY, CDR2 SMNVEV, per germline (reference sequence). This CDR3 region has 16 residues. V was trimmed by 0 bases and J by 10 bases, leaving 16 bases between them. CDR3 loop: CASSLSAGVKGSPLHF. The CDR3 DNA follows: TGTGCCAGCAGTTTATCGGCAGGGGTGAAGGGATCACCCCTCCACTTT.

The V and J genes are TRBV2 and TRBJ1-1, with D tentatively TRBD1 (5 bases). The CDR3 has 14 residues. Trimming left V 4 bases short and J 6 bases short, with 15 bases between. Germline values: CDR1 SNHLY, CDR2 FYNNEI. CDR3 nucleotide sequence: TGTGCCAGCAGTGGGGGGAGACTAGACTCTGAAGCTTTCTTT. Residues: CASSGGRLDSEAFF.

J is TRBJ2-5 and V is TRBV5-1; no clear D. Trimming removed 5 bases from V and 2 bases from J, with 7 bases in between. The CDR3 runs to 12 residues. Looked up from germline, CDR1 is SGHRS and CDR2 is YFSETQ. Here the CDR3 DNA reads TGCGCCAGCAGTATAGAACAAGAGACCCAGTACTTC. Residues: CASSIEQETQYF.

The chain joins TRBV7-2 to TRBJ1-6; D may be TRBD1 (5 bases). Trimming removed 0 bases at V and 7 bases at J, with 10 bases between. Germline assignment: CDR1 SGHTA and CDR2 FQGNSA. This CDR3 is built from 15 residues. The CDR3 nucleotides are TGTGCCAGCAGCTTAGCGGGGGGGGACAATTCACCCCTCCACTTT. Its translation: CASSLAGGDNSPLHF.

CDR3 bases: TGCGCCAGCAGCTACATAGCGGGGTCTCCGGGCACCGGGGAGCTGTTTTTT. This codes for CASSYIAGSPGTGELFF. The rearrangement links TRBV5-1 to TRBJ2-2; 8 nucleotides line up with TRBD2. With V trimmed by 3 bases and J by 4 bases, 11 bases remained unmatched. The V gene's germline CDR1 is SGHRS and CDR2 YFSETQ. This CDR3 is built from 17 residues.

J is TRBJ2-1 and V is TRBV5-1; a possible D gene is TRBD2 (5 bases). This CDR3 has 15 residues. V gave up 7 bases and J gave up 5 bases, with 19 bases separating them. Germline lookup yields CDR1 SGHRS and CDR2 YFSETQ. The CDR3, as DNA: TGCGCCAGCTTATCTTCACTAGGCGGACACAATGAGCAGTTCTTC. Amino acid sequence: CASLSSLGGHNEQFF.

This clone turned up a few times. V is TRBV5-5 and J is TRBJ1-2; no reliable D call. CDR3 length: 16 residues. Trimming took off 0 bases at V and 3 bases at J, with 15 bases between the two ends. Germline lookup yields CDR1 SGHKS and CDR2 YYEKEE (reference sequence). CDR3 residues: CASSLATQSPYYGYTF. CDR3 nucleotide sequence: TGTGCCAGCAGCTTGGCCACCCAGTCTCCCTACTATGGCTACACCTTC.

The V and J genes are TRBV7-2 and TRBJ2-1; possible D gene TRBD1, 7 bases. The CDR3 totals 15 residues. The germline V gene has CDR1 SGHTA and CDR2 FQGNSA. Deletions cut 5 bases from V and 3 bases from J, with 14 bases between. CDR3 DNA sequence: TGTGCCAGCAGCCAGGGGGGCGGGGACTACAATGAGCAGTTCTTC. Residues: CASSQGGGDYNEQFF.

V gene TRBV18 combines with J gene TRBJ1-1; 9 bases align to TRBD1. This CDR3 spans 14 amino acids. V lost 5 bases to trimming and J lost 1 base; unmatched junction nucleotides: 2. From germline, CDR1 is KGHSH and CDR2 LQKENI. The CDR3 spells CASSGQGTNTEAFF. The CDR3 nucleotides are TGTGCCAGCTCAGGACAGGGGACGAACACTGAAGCTTTCTTT.

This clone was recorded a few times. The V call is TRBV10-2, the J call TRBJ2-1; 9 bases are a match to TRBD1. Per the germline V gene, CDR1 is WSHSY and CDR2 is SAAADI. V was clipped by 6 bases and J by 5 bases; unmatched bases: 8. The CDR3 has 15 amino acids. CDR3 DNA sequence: TGCGCCAGCAGGGGCCCGGGACAGGGAGACAATGAGCAGTTCTTC. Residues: CASRGPGQGDNEQFF.

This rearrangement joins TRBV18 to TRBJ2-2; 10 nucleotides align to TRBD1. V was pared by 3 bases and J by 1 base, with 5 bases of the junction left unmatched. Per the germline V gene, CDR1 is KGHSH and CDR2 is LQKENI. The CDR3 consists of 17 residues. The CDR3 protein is CASSPRGTGVNTGELFF. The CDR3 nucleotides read TGTGCCAGCTCACCTCGCGGGACAGGGGTGAACACCGGGGAGCTGTTTTTT.

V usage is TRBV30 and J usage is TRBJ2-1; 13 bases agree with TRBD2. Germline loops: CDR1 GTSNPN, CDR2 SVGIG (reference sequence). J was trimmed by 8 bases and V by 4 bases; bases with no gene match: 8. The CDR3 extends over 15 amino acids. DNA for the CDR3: TGTGCCTGGAACTCCGGGACTAGCGGGAACGATGAGCAGTTCTTC. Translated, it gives CAWNSGTSGNDEQFF.

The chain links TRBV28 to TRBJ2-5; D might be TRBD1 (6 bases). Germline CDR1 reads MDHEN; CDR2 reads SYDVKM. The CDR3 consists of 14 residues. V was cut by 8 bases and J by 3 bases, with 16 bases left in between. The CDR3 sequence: CASPGIRDKETQYF. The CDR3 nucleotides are TGTGCCAGCCCCGGGATCCGGGACAAAGAGACCCAGTACTTC. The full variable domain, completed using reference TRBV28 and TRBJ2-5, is DVKVTQSSRYLVKRTGEKVFLECVQDMDHENMFWYRQDPGLGLRLIYFSYDVKMKEKGDIPEGYSVSREKKERFSLILESASTNQTSMYLCASPGIRDKETQYFGPGTRLLVL.

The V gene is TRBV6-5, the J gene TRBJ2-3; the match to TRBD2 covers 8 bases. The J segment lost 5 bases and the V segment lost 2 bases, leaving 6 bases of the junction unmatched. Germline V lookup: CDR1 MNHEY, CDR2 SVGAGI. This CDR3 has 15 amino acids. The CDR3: CASSYPGGAEDTQYF. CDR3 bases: TGTGCCAGCAGTTACCCCGGGGGGGCTGAAGATACGCAGTATTTT.

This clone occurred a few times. The CDR3 reads CASRRWTVLNQPQHF. CDR3 DNA: TGTGCCAGTAGAAGATGGACAGTTCTCAATCAGCCCCAGCATTTT. The chain carries TRBV19 and TRBJ1-5; a weak D match, TRBD1 (6 bases). Trimming took off 6 bases at V and 3 bases at J, with 15 bases between the two ends. This CDR3 contains 15 residues. Per the germline V gene, CDR1 is LNHDA and CDR2 is SQIVND (reference sequence).

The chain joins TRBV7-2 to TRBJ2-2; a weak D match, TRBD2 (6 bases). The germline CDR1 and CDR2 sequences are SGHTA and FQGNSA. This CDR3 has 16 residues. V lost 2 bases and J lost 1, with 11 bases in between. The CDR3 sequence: CASSLRLGLNTGELFF. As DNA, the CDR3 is TGTGCCAGCAGCTTACGACTAGGACTGAACACCGGGGAGCTGTTTTTT. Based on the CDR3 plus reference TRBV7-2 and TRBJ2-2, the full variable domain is GAGVSQSPSNKVTEKGKDVELRCDPISGHTALYWYRQSLGQGLEFLIYFQGNSAPDKSGLPSDRFSAERTGGSVSTLTIQRTQQEDSAVYLCASSLRLGLNTGELFFGEGSRLTVL.

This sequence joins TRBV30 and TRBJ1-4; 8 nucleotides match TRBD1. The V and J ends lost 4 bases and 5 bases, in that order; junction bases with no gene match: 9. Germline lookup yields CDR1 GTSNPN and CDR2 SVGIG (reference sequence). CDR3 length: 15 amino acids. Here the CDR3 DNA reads TGTGCCTGGAAGGCTAGGACAGGGAAGAATGAAAAACTGTTTTTT. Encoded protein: CAWKARTGKNEKLFF.

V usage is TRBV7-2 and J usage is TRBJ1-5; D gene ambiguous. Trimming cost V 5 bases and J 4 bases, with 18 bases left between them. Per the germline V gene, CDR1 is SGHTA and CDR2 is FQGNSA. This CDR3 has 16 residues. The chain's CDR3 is CASSGPKTGGNQPQHF. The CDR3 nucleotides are TGTGCCAGCAGCGGTCCCAAGACCGGAGGAAATCAGCCCCAGCATTTT. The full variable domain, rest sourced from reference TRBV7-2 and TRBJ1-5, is GAGVSQSPSNKVTEKGKDVELRCDPISGHTALYWYRQSLGQGLEFLIYFQGNSAPDKSGLPSDRFSAERTGGSVSTLTIQRTQQEDSAVYLCASSGPKTGGNQPQHFGDGTRLSIL.

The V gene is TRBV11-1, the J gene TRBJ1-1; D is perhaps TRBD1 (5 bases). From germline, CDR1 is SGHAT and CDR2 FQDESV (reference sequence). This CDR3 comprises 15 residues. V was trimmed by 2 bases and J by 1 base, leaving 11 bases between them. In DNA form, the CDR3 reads TGTGCCAGCAGCTTATATAGGGGAGGGAACACTGAAGCTTTCTTT. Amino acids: CASSLYRGGNTEAFF.